The 14 T cell receptor beta chains reported below all come from one sample, sequenced in a study of early T cells in non-severe SARS-CoV-2 infection. TCRdb re-called the 5' RACE reads through MiXCR, storing one row per CDR3 protein. The sample has more than 85,000 distinct CDR3 sequences, around 13% seen once. Sample: whole blood. All receptors derive from an adult who was a healthcare worker with PCR-confirmed SARS-CoV-2 infection or an uninfected control (not recorded which).

This clonotype showed up just a few times. This rearrangement joins TRBV5-1 to TRBJ2-7; D is possibly TRBD2 (6 bases). The CDR3 totals 17 residues. The V gene lost 0 bases and the J gene lost 0 bases, with 16 bases spanning the gap. CDR1 and CDR2 (germline): SGHRS, YFSETQ. CDR3 loop: CASSLAPFGGSSYEQYF. The CDR3 DNA is TGCGCCAGCAGCTTGGCCCCTTTTGGAGGGAGCTCCTACGAGCAGTACTTC. Together with reference TRBV5-1 and TRBJ2-7, the CDR3 gives the full variable domain: KAGVTQTPRYLIKTRGQQVTLSCSPISGHRSVSWYQQTPGQGLQFLFEYFSETQRNKGNFPGRFSGRQFSNSRSEMNVSTLELGDSALYLCASSLAPFGGSSYEQYFGPGTRLTVT.

The sample holds a few counts of this clonotype. The V and J genes are TRBV12-3 or TRBV12-4 and TRBJ1-4, with D possibly TRBD1 on 5 matching bases. The V gene lost 5 bases and the J gene lost 7 bases, with 11 bases spanning the gap. The CDR3 extends over 13 amino acids. CDR3 sequence (DNA): TGTGCCAGCAGTAACAGGAGCATTGAAAAACTGTTTTTT. This codes for CASSNRSIEKLFF.

This clonotype was recorded at least ten times. CDR3 sequence reads: CASSSQLNTEAFF. The DNA of the CDR3 is TGTGCCAGCAGTTCTCAGCTGAACACTGAAGCTTTCTTT. This rearrangement joins TRBV28 to TRBJ1-1; D gene ambiguous. CDR1 is MDHEN and CDR2 is SYDVKM in the germline V gene. The CDR3 runs 13 residues. Trimming removed 4 bases from V and 0 bases from J, with 6 bases in between. Looking up the rest from reference TRBV28 and TRBJ1-1 gives the full variable domain: DVKVTQSSRYLVKRTGEKVFLECVQDMDHENMFWYRQDPGLGLRLIYFSYDVKMKEKGDIPEGYSVSREKKERFSLILESASTNQTSMYLCASSSQLNTEAFFGQGTRLTVV.

The chain recombines TRBV7-9 with TRBJ2-7, with TRBD1 as a possible D gene (6 bases). The CDR3 spans 14 residues. The germline CDR1 and CDR2 sequences are SEHNR and FQNEAQ (reference sequence). V was trimmed by 5 bases and J by 10 bases, leaving 21 bases between them. The CDR3 region is CASSPRGQLYDQYF. CDR3 nucleotides: TGTGCCAGCAGCCCTCGCGGACAGCTGTATGACCAGTACTTC. Together with reference TRBV7-9 and TRBJ2-7, the CDR3 gives the full variable domain: DTGVSQNPRHKITKRGQNVTFRCDPISEHNRLYWYRQTLGQGPEFLTYFQNEAQLEKSRLLSDRFSAERPKGSFSTLEIQRTEQGDSAMYLCASSPRGQLYDQYFGPGTRLTVT.

This chain's CDR3 is CSTQSPLAPLEYEQYF. For the CDR3, the DNA is TGCAGTACTCAGTCCCCATTAGCTCCCCTTGAATACGAGCAGTACTTC. The chain uses TRBV20-1 and TRBJ2-7; D ambiguous. This CDR3 is 16 amino acids long. V was cut by 8 bases and J by 4 bases, with 27 bases left in between. The V gene's germline CDR1 is DFQATT and CDR2 SNEGSKA (reference sequence).

This clonotype appeared many times. V is TRBV29-1 and J is TRBJ2-1, with D maybe TRBD2 (6 bases). The V gene lost 5 bases and the J gene lost 4 bases, with 12 bases spanning the gap. The CDR3 spans 13 residues. Germline V gene data show CDR1 as SQVTM and CDR2 as ANQGSEA. Written as DNA, the CDR3 is TGCAGCGTTCAGGAGGGGCTATACAATGAGCAGTTCTTC. Its translation: CSVQEGLYNEQFF.

This chain uses TRBV21-1 with TRBJ2-5; the D call of TRBD1 is as the table states it, not checked on the DNA. TRBV21-1 is tagged as a pseudogene. There are 14 residues in the CDR3. CDR3 in DNA: TGTGCCAGCAGCAGACGCAGGGTAGGAGAGACCCAGTACTTC. This encodes CASSRRRVGETQYF.

In this sample, this clonotype turned up a few times. The rearrangement uses TRBV2 and TRBJ2-7; TRBD1 aligns across 8 bases. CDR3 length: 16 amino acids. V shed 6 bases and J 2 bases; nucleotides not matched to a gene: 12. Germline CDR1 reads SNHLY; CDR2 reads FYNNEI. The chain's CDR3 is CASRGSGGQVTYEQYF. The CDR3 nucleotides are TGTGCCAGCAGGGGAAGTGGGGGACAGGTAACCTACGAGCAGTACTTC.

This chain links TRBV6-1 with TRBJ2-1, with unresolved D. CDR1 is MNHNS, CDR2 SASEGT, per germline. This CDR3 comprises 15 residues. V was trimmed by 1 base and J by 4 bases, leaving 11 bases between them. This CDR3 reads CASSEGGMDYNEQFF. The CDR3 DNA reads TGTGCCAGCAGTGAAGGCGGAATGGATTACAATGAGCAGTTCTTC.

This clonotype was detected a few times. The V gene is TRBV28, the J gene TRBJ2-7; 7 bases fit TRBD2. Germline trimming cut 3 bases from V and 4 bases from J; bases unmatched to any gene: 6. This CDR3 comprises 14 residues. CDR1 and CDR2 from the germline V gene are MDHEN and SYDVKM. The CDR3 sequence is CASSLGEGTYEQYF. In nucleotides, the CDR3 is TGTGCCAGCAGTTTGGGGGAGGGAACTTACGAGCAGTACTTC.

This clonotype was seen more than once but under ten times. The genes are TRBV24-1 and TRBJ2-2; 7 bases are a match to TRBD2. The germline V gene encodes CDR1 KGHDR and CDR2 SFDVKD. The CDR3 consists of 14 residues. With V trimmed by 10 bases and J by 4 bases, 8 bases remained unmatched. In DNA form, the CDR3 reads TGTGCCACTCGGGGGGATTCGAGCACCGGGGAGCTGTTTTTT. It translates to CATRGDSSTGELFF.

This clonotype was seen only a few times. At one boundary the junction diverges from the germline segment, which might be a read error. CDR3 sequence reads: CASSTRQGAYGANVLAF. Here the CDR3 DNA reads TGTGCCAGCAGCACCCGACAGGGGGCTTATGGGGCCAACGTCCTGGCTTTC. The genes are TRBV11-2 and TRBJ2-6; 10 nucleotides agree with TRBD1. The CDR3 totals 17 residues. Germline CDR1 and CDR2: SGHAT and FQNNGV.

This chain links TRBV29-1 with TRBJ2-7, with 10 positions matching TRBD1. Per the germline V gene, CDR1 is SQVTM and CDR2 is ANQGSEA. Trimming cost V 0 bases and J 2 bases; bases outside gene matches: 4. CDR3 size: 15 residues. The CDR3 protein is CSVEDRDRGPYEQYF. CDR3 DNA sequence: TGCAGCGTTGAAGATCGGGACAGGGGTCCCTACGAGCAGTACTTC.

This clonotype was seen repeatedly, ten times or more. The chain recombines TRBV4-3 with TRBJ1-6; unclear D gene. The V end was cut by 2 bases, the J end by 13 bases, with 9 bases between. This CDR3 comprises 12 residues. Germline assignment: CDR1 LGHNA and CDR2 YSLEER. The CDR3 coding sequence is TGCGCCAGCAGCCAACTAAACTCCCCCCTCCACTTT. Translating gives CASSQLNSPLHF.